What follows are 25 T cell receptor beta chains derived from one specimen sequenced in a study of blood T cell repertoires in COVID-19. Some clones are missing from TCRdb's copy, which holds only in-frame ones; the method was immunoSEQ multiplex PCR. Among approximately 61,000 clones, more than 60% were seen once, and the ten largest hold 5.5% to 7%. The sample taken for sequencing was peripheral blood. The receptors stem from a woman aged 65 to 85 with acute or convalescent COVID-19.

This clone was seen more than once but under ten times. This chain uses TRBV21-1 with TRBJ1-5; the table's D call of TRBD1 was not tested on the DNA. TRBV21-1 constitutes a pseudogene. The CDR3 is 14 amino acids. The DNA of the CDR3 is TGTGCCAGCAGGACAGATTATAGCAATCAGCCCCAGCATTTT. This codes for CASRTDYSNQPQHF.

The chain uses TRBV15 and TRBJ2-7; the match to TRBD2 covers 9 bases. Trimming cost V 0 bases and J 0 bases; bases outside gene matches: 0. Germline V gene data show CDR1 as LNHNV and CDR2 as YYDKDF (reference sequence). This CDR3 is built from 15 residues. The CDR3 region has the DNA TGTGCCACCAGCAGAGAGCGGGGGGGCTCCTACGAGCAGTACTTC. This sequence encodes CATSRERGGSYEQYF.

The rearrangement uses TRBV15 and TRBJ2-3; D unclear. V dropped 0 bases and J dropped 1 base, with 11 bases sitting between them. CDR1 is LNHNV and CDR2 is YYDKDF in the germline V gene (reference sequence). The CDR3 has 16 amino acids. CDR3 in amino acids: CATSRDPPSGTDTQYF. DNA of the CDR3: TGTGCCACCAGCAGAGATCCTCCCAGTGGCACAGATACGCAGTATTTT.

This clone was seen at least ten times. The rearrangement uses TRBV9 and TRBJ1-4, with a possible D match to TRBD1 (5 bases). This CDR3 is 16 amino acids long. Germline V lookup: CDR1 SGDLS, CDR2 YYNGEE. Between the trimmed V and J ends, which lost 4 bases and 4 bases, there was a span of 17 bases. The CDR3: CASSPYAGVDNEKLFF. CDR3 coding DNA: TGTGCCAGCAGCCCTTATGCGGGGGTCGATAATGAAAAACTGTTTTTT.

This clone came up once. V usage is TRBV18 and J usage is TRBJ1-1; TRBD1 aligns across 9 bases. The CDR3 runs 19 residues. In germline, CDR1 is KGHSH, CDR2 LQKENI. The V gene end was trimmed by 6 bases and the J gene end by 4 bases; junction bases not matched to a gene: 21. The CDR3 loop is CASSHDVGQGDGKGTEAFF. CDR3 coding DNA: TGTGCCAGCTCCCATGACGTGGGACAGGGAGACGGAAAGGGCACTGAAGCTTTCTTT.

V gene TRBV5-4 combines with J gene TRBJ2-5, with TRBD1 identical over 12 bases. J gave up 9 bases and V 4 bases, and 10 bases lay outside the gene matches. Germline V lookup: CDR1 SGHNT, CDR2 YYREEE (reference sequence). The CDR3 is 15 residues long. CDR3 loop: CASSAGTGGPWAQYF. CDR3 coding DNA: TGTGCCAGCAGCGCCGGGACAGGGGGCCCCTGGGCCCAGTACTTC.

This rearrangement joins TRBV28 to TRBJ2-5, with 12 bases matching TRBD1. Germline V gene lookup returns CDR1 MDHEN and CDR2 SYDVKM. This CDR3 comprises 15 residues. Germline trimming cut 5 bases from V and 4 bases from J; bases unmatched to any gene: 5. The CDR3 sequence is CASSRGTGGGETQYF. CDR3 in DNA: TGTGCCAGCAGTCGTGGGACAGGGGGCGGAGAGACCCAGTACTTC.

The CDR3 is CASRDRTGPYGYTF. Written as DNA, the CDR3 is TGTGCCAGCAGAGACAGGACAGGGCCCTATGGCTACACCTTC. The rearrangement uses TRBV6-5 and TRBJ1-2, with 8 bases fitting TRBD1. The germline gives CDR1 MNHEY, CDR2 SVGAGI. The trim removed 6 bases at V and 4 bases at J, leaving 7 bases unmatched. The CDR3 is made up of 14 amino acids.

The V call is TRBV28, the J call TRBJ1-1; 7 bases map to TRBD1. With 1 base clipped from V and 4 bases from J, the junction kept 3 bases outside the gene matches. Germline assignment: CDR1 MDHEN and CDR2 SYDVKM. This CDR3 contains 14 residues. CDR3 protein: CASSLYAGGTEAFF. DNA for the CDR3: TGTGCCAGCAGTTTATATGCAGGGGGCACTGAAGCTTTCTTT. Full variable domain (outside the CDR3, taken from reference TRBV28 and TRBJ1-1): DVKVTQSSRYLVKRTGEKVFLECVQDMDHENMFWYRQDPGLGLRLIYFSYDVKMKEKGDIPEGYSVSREKKERFSLILESASTNQTSMYLCASSLYAGGTEAFFGQGTRLTVV.

The CDR3 DNA is TGTGCCAGCAGTGAATATGGGGACAGGTCCTACGAGCAGTACTTC. It translates to CASSEYGDRSYEQYF. This rearrangement joins TRBV6-1 to TRBJ2-7, with 8 bases identical to TRBD1. V lost 2 bases, J lost 1 base, and 4 bases stayed unmatched. CDR1 MNHNS and CDR2 SASEGT come from the germline V gene. The length of the CDR3 is 15 residues.

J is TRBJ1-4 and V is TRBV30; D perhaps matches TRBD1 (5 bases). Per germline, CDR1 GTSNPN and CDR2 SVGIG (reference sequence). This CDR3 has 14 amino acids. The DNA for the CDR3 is TGTGCTTACTCGCCCCGCGGAAGGGGTAAGGAACTGTTTTTT. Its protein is CAYSPRGRGKELFF.

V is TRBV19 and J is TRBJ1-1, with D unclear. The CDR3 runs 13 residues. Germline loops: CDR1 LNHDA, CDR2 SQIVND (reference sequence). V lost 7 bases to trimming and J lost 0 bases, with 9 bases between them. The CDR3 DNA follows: TGTGCCAGTAATCCGAGGGTGAACACTGAAGCTTTCTTT. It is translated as CASNPRVNTEAFF.

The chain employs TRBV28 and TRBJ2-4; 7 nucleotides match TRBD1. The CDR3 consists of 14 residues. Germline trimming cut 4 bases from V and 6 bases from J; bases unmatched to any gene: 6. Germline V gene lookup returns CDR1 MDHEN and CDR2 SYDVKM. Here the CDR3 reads CASSSTGSRNIQYF. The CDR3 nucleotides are TGTGCCAGCAGTTCGACAGGGTCAAGAAACATTCAGTACTTC.

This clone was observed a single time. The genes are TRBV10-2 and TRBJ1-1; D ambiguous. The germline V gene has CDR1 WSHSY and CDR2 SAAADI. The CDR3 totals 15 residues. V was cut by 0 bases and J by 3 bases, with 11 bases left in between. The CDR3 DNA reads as TGCGCCAGCAGTGAGTCGAGAGGGTTCGACACTGAAGCTTTCTTT. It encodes CASSESRGFDTEAFF.

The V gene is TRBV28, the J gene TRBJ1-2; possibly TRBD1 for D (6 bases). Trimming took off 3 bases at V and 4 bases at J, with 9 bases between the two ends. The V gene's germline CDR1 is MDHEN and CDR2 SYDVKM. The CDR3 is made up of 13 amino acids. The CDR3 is CASSLAGVYGYTF. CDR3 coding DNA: TGTGCCAGCAGTTTGGCAGGGGTCTATGGCTACACCTTC.

CDR3 amino acids: CASGPSTSGGINEQFF. The CDR3, as DNA: TGTGCTAGTGGTCCCTCGACTAGCGGGGGGATCAATGAGCAGTTCTTC. The J gene is TRBJ2-1, the V gene TRBV12-5; TRBD2 matches 13 bases. Germline V gene data show CDR1 as LGHNT and CDR2 as FRNRAP. The CDR3 length is 16 residues. Trimming removed 5 bases from V and 6 bases from J; junction bases left unmatched: 7.

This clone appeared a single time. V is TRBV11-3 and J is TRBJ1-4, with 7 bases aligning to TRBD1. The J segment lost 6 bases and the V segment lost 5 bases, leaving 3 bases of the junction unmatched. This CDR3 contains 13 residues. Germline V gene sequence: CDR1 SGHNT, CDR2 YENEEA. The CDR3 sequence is CASSRDSYEKLFF. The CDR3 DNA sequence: TGTGCCAGCAGCAGGGACAGCTATGAAAAACTGTTTTTT.

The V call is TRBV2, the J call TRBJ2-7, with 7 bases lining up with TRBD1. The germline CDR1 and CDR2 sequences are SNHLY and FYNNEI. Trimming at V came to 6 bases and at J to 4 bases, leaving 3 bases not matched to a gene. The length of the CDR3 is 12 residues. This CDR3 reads CASSLQGYEQYF. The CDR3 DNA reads TGTGCCAGCAGCCTACAGGGGTACGAGCAGTACTTC.

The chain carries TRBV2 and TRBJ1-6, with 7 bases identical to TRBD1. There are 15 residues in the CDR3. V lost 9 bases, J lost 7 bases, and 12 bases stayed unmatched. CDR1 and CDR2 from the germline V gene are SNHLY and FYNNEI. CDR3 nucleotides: TGTGCCAGTACAGGGGAACGCTGGGTGAATTCACCCCTCCACTTT. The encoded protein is CASTGERWVNSPLHF.

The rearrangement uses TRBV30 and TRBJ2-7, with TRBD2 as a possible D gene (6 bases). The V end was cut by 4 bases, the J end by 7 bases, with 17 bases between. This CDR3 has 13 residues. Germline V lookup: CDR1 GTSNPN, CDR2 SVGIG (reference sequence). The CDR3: CAWNRRGPSEQYF. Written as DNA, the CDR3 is TGTGCCTGGAATCGGAGGGGTCCTTCTGAGCAGTACTTC.

CDR3 nucleotides: TGTGCCACCAGTGATCCAACTAGCGGGGGGACAGATACGCAGTATTTT. It is translated as CATSDPTSGGTDTQYF. The rearrangement joins TRBV24-1 to TRBJ2-3; 12 bases are a match to TRBD2. This CDR3 comprises 16 residues. The trim removed 3 bases at V and 3 bases at J, leaving 3 bases unmatched. CDR1 is KGHDR and CDR2 is SFDVKD in the germline V gene.

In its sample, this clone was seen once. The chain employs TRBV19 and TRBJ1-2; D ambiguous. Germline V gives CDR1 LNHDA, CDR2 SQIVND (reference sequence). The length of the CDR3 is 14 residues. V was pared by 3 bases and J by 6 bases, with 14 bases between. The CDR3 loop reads CASSIKSSIHGYTF. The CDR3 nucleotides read TGTGCCAGTAGTATCAAGTCCAGTATCCATGGCTACACCTTC.

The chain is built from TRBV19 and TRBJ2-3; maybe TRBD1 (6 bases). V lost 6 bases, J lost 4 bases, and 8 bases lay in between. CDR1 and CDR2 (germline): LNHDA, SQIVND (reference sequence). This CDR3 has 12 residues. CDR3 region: CASRGASDTQYF. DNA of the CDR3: TGTGCCAGTAGGGGGGCATCAGATACGCAGTATTTT.

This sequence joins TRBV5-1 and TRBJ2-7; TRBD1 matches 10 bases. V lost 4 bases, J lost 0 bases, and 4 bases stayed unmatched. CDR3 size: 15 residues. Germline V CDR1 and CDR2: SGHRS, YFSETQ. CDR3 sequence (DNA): TGCGCCAGCAGCACGGACAGGGGGAGCTCCTACGAGCAGTACTTC. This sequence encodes CASSTDRGSSYEQYF. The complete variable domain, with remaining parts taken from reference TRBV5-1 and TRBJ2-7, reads KAGVTQTPRYLIKTRGQQVTLSCSPISGHRSVSWYQQTPGQGLQFLFEYFSETQRNKGNFPGRFSGRQFSNSRSEMNVSTLELGDSALYLCASSTDRGSSYEQYFGPGTRLTVT.

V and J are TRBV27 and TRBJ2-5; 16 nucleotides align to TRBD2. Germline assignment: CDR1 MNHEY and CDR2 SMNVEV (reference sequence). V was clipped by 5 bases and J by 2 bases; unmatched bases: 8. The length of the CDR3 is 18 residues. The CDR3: CASSRGLAGGQWQETQYF. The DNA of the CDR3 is TGTGCCAGCAGTAGGGGACTAGCGGGGGGGCAGTGGCAAGAGACCCAGTACTTC.